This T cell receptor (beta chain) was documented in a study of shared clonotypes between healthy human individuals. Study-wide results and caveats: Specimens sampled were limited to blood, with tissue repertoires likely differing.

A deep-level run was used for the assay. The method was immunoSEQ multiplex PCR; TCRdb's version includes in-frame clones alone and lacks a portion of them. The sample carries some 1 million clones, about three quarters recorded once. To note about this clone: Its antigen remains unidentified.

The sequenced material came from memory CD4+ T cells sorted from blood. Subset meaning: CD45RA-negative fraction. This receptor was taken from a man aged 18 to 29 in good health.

The CDR3 DNA follows: TGTGCCAGCAGCTTAGACGGGCAGGGAAGTCGGGAGACCCAGTACTTC. Translating gives CASSLDGQGSRETQYF. The rearrangement uses TRBV7-2 and TRBJ2-5, with D perhaps matching TRBD1 (5 bases). The V gene lost 1 base and the J gene lost 5 bases, with 17 bases spanning the gap. CDR1 and CDR2 (germline): SGHTA, FQGNSA. This CDR3 comprises 16 residues. Together with reference TRBV7-2 and TRBJ2-5, the CDR3 gives the full variable domain: GAGVSQSPSNKVTEKGKDVELRCDPISGHTALYWYRQSLGQGLEFLIYFQGNSAPDKSGLPSDRFSAERTGGSVSTLTIQRTQQEDSAVYLCASSLDGQGSRETQYFGPGTRLLVL.